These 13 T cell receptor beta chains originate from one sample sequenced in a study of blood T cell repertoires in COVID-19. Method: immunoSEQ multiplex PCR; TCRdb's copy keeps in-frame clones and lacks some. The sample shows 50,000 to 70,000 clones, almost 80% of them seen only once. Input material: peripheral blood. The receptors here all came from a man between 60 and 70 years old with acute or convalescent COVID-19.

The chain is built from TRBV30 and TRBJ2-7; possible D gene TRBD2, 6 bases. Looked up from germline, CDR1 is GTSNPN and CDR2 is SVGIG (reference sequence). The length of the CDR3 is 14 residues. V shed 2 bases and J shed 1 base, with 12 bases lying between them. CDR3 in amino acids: CAWSKSGGSYEQYF. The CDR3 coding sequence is TGTGCCTGGAGTAAAAGTGGGGGGTCCTACGAGCAGTACTTC.

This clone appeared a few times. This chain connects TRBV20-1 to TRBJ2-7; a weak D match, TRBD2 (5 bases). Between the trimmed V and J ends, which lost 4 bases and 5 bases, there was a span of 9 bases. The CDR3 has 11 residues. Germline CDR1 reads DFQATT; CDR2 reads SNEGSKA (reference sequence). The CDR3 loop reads CSATSFHEQYF. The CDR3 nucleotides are TGCAGTGCTACTAGCTTCCACGAGCAGTACTTC.

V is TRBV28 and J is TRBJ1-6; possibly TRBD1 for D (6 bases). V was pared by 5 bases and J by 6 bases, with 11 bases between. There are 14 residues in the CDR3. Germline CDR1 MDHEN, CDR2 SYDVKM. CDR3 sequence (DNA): TGTGCCAGCAGTGCGCCAGGGGTTAATTCACCCCTCCACTTT. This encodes CASSAPGVNSPLHF.

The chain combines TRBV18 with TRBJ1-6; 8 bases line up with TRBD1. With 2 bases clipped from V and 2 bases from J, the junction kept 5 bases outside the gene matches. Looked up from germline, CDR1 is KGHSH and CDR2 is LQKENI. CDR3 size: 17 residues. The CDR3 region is CASSPGQGAAYNSPLHF. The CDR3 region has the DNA TGTGCCAGCTCACCAGGGCAGGGGGCCGCCTATAATTCACCCCTCCACTTT.

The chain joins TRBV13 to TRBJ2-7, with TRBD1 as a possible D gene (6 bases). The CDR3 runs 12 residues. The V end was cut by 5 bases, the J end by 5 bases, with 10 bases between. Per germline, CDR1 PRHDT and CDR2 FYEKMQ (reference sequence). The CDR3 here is CASSLQGHEQYF. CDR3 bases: TGTGCCAGCAGCCTACAGGGCCACGAGCAGTACTTC.

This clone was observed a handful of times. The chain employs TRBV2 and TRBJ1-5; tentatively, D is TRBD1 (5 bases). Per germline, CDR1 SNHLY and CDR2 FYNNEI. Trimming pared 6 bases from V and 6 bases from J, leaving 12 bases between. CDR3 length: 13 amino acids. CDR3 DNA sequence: TGTGCCAGCAGACCGGGGGAGGTTCAGCCCCAGCATTTT. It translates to CASRPGEVQPQHF. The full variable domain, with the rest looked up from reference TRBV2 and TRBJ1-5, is EPEVTQTPSHQVTQMGQEVILRCVPISNHLYFYWYRQILGQKVEFLVSFYNNEISEKSEIFDDQFSVERPDGSNFTLKIRSTKLEDSAMYFCASRPGEVQPQHFGDGTRLSIL.

The CDR3 DNA follows: TGTGCCACCAGTGATCCCTCAGGGGGGAACACTGAAGCTTTCTTT. Protein: CATSDPSGGNTEAFF. The rearrangement joins TRBV24-1 to TRBJ1-1; 7 nucleotides line up with TRBD1. Germline values: CDR1 KGHDR, CDR2 SFDVKD. The V segment lost 3 bases and the J segment 1 base; nucleotides outside the gene matches: 4. The CDR3 contains 15 residues.

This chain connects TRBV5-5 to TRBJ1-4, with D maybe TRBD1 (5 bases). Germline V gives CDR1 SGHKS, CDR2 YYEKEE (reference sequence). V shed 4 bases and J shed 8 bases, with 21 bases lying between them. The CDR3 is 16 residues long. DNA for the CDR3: TGTGCCAGCAGCCTTATGGCTGCGGCGGAGGGGGAAAAACTGTTTTTT. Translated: CASSLMAAAEGEKLFF. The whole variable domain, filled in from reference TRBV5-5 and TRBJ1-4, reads DAGVTQSPTHLIKTRGQQVTLRCSPISGHKSVSWYQQVLGQGPQFIFQYYEKEERGRGNFPDRFSARQFPNYSSELNVNALLLGDSALYLCASSLMAAAEGEKLFFGSGTQLSVL.

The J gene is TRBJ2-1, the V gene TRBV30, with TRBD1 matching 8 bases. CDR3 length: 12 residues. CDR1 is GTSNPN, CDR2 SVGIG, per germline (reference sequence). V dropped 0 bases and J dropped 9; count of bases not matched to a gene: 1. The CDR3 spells CAWSVQGAEQFF. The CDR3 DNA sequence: TGTGCCTGGAGTGTCCAGGGGGCTGAGCAGTTCTTC.

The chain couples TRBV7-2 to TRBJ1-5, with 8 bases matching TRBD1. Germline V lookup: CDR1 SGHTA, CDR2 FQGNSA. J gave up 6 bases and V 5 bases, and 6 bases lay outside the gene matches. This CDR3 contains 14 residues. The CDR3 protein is CASSLQGGGQPQHF. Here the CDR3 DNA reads TGTGCCAGCAGCCTACAGGGGGGCGGTCAGCCCCAGCATTTT.

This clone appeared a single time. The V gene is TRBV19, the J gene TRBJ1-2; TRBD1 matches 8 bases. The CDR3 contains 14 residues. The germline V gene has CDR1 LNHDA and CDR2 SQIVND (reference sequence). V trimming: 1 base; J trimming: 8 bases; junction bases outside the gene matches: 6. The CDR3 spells CASSIGQGISGYTF. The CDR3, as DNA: TGTGCCAGTAGTATAGGACAGGGGATTTCGGGCTACACCTTC.

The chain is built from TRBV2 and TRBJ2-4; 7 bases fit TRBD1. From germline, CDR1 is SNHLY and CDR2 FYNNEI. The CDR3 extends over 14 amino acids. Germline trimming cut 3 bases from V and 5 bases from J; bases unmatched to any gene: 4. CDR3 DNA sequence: TGTGCCAGCAGTGACGGGACAGTTGAAAACATTCAGTACTTC. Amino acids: CASSDGTVENIQYF.

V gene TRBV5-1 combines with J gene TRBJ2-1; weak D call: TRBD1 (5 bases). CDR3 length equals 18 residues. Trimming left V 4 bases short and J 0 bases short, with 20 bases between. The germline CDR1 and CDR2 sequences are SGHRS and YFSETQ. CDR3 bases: TGCGCCAGCAGCGCGCCCAGAAAACAGGTCAGCTCCTACAATGAGCAGTTCTTC. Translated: CASSAPRKQVSSYNEQFF. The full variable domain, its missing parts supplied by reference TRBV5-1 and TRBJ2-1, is KAGVTQTPRYLIKTRGQQVTLSCSPISGHRSVSWYQQTPGQGLQFLFEYFSETQRNKGNFPGRFSGRQFSNSRSEMNVSTLELGDSALYLCASSAPRKQVSSYNEQFFGPGTRLTVL.